A single sample is the source of the 25 T cell receptor beta chains below, sequenced in a study of T cell responses to AZD1222 COVID-19 vaccine. TCRdb's table, derived via immunoSEQ multiplex PCR, lists solely in-frame clones and lacks some. The data show around 160,000 clones, about 90% seen once. Material: peripheral blood, obtained 28 days after the second AZD1222 dose. These receptors all stem from an adult who received the AZD1222 COVID-19 vaccine.

V is TRBV3-1 (or the pseudogene TRBV3-2) and J is TRBJ1-2, with 7 bases identical to TRBD1. V was clipped by 3 bases and J by 5 bases; unmatched bases: 18. CDR3 length equals 18 residues. Germline assignment: CDR1 LGHDT and CDR2 YNNKEL (reference sequence). The CDR3 loop is CASSHVAHFRDRQYGYTF. The DNA for the CDR3 is TGTGCCAGCAGCCACGTGGCACACTTCCGGGACAGACAATATGGCTACACCTTC.

Worth noting for this clone: Other DNA sequences within the sample encode an identical CDR3. The rearrangement joins TRBV18 to TRBJ1-2, with 7 positions matching TRBD1. Germline loops: CDR1 KGHSH, CDR2 LQKENI. The CDR3 is 13 amino acids. Trimming at V came to 3 bases and at J to 6 bases, leaving 4 bases not matched to a gene. Written as DNA, the CDR3 is TGTGCCAGCTCACCGACAGGGACCGATGGCTACACCTTC. The encoded protein is CASSPTGTDGYTF.

J is TRBJ1-5 and V is TRBV6-5; D possibly corresponds to TRBD1 (5 bases). Trimming removed 7 bases at V and 0 bases at J, with 13 bases between. Germline V gene data show CDR1 as MNHEY and CDR2 as SVGAGI. This CDR3 region has 15 residues. In DNA, the CDR3 is TGTGCCAGCAACCGGACACCGTCTAGCAATCAGCCCCAGCATTTT. It translates to CASNRTPSSNQPQHF.

This clone was found once. The chain combines TRBV27 with TRBJ2-2; 7 bases line up with TRBD1. Looked up from germline, CDR1 is MNHEY and CDR2 is SMNVEV (reference sequence). The V and J ends lost 6 bases and 3 bases, in that order; junction bases with no gene match: 13. This CDR3 has 17 residues. CDR3 coding DNA: TGTGCCAGCAGCCGCCTTCCGGGACAGACCTACACCGGGGAGCTGTTTTTT. It is translated as CASSRLPGQTYTGELFF.

V gene TRBV12-3 or TRBV12-4 combines with J gene TRBJ2-7, with D tentatively TRBD2 (6 bases). The ends were cut back, 6 bases at V and 12 bases at J, with 15 bases in the middle. The CDR3 has 11 residues. CDR3 in amino acids: CASSLGGRWYF. As DNA, the CDR3 is TGTGCCAGCAGCCTGGGGGGTAGGTGGTACTTC.

V gene TRBV18 combines with J gene TRBJ1-6; TRBD1 matches 9 bases. Germline V gene sequence: CDR1 KGHSH, CDR2 LQKENI. V lost 3 bases to trimming and J lost 9 bases; unmatched junction nucleotides: 9. The CDR3 is made up of 16 amino acids. The CDR3 here is CASSPKFRDRASPLHF. In DNA form, the CDR3 reads TGTGCCAGCTCACCGAAGTTCCGGGACAGGGCTTCACCCCTCCACTTT.

The rearrangement uses TRBV19 and TRBJ1-5; D is unresolved. V was clipped by 2 bases and J by 1 base, with 0 bases between them. The CDR3 is 12 residues long. The germline CDR1 and CDR2 sequences are LNHDA and SQIVND (reference sequence). DNA of the CDR3: TGTGCCAGTAGTATAAGCAATCAGCCCCAGCATTTT. This gives the protein CASSISNQPQHF.

This chain connects TRBV6-6 to TRBJ1-3; no reliable D call. Trimming pared 8 bases from V and 5 bases from J, leaving 10 bases between. CDR1 and CDR2 from the germline V gene are MNHNY and SVGAGI (reference sequence). The CDR3 sequence is 12 residues long. The CDR3 DNA is TGTGCCAGCGGCCTACTTAGAAACACCATATATTTT. Translation gives CASGLLRNTIYF.

The rearrangement links TRBV2 to TRBJ1-1, with TRBD1 matching 8 bases. There are 13 residues in the CDR3. Losses at the gene ends were 7 bases for V and 7 bases for J; bases not matched to a gene: 8. Germline loops: CDR1 SNHLY, CDR2 FYNNEI. The CDR3 sequence: CASTFDRGVEAFF. The CDR3 bases are TGTGCCAGCACCTTCGACAGGGGAGTTGAAGCTTTCTTT.

The genes are TRBV15 and TRBJ1-2, with 7 positions matching TRBD1. The CDR3 totals 14 residues. Trimming removed 5 bases from V and 5 bases from J; junction bases left unmatched: 8. The germline V gene encodes CDR1 LNHNV and CDR2 YYDKDF (reference sequence). The CDR3 DNA follows: TGTGCCACCAGCGGAATGGGACAGTCTTATGGCTACACCTTC. It is translated as CATSGMGQSYGYTF. Supplemented by reference TRBV15 and TRBJ1-2, the full variable domain reads DAMVIQNPRYQVTQFGKPVTLSCSQTLNHNVMYWYQQKSSQAPKLLFHYYDKDFNNEADTPDNFQSRRPNTSFCFLDIRSPGLGDTAMYLCATSGMGQSYGYTFGSGTRLTVV.

The rearrangement uses TRBV27 and TRBJ2-3; D gene ambiguous. Germline V gene lookup returns CDR1 MNHEY and CDR2 SMNVEV (reference sequence). Trimming took off 7 bases at V and 1 base at J, with 6 bases between the two ends. This CDR3 spans 12 amino acids. The CDR3 here is CASKPGTDTQYF. DNA of the CDR3: TGTGCCAGCAAACCGGGCACAGATACGCAGTATTTT.

This chain links TRBV5-4 with TRBJ2-1; 7 positions agree with TRBD1. CDR3 size: 15 residues. CDR1 and CDR2 (germline): SGHNT, YYREEE (reference sequence). V lost 0 bases and J lost 3; bases outside the gene matches: 3. For the CDR3, the DNA is TGTGCCAGCAGCTTGGCCGGACAGGTCTACAATGAGCAGTTCTTC. The encoded protein is CASSLAGQVYNEQFF.

The chain employs TRBV6-6 and TRBJ1-2; no clear D gene. Germline assignment: CDR1 MNHNY and CDR2 SVGAGI (reference sequence). Trimming took off 0 bases at V and 1 base at J, with 6 bases between the two ends. This CDR3 is 14 amino acids long. In nucleotides, the CDR3 is TGTGCCAGCAGTTACTCCGAGGTTAACTATGGCTACACCTTC. This translates into CASSYSEVNYGYTF.

CDR3 in DNA: TGCAGCTCCCTGGGACAGGGGATTTTGGAGACCCAGTACTTC. This gives the protein CSSLGQGILETQYF. This chain joins TRBV29-1 and TRBJ2-5, with 10 positions matching TRBD1. The J segment lost 5 bases and the V segment lost 8 bases, leaving 11 bases of the junction unmatched. The CDR3 loop spans 14 amino acids. Germline CDR1 is SQVTM and CDR2 is ANQGSEA.

V usage is TRBV27 and J usage is TRBJ1-5; 7 bases map to TRBD1. The V segment lost 1 base and the J segment 3 bases; nucleotides outside the gene matches: 6. Germline V gene sequence: CDR1 MNHEY, CDR2 SMNVEV (reference sequence). This CDR3 is 16 amino acids long. In DNA, the CDR3 is TGTGCCAGCAGTTTATTCGCAGGGGGTATCAATCAGCCCCAGCATTTT. Protein: CASSLFAGGINQPQHF.

This chain links TRBV5-1 with TRBJ2-1; 8 bases are shared with TRBD1. CDR1 SGHRS and CDR2 YFSETQ come from the germline V gene. The CDR3 sequence is 14 residues long. The ends lost 1 base at V and 4 bases at J; junction bases unmatched: 1. The CDR3 DNA reads as TGCGCCAGCAGCTTGAGGACAGGGTACAATGAGCAGTTCTTC. Residues: CASSLRTGYNEQFF. Full variable domain (outside the CDR3, taken from reference TRBV5-1 and TRBJ2-1): KAGVTQTPRYLIKTRGQQVTLSCSPISGHRSVSWYQQTPGQGLQFLFEYFSETQRNKGNFPGRFSGRQFSNSRSEMNVSTLELGDSALYLCASSLRTGYNEQFFGPGTRLTVL.

The CDR3 nucleotides are TGTGCCAGTAGTATTTCGGGACAGGCCGCGAGAGGCGTCTATGGCTACACCTTC. Protein product: CASSISGQAARGVYGYTF. The chain employs TRBV19 and TRBJ1-2; TRBD1 aligns across 8 bases. With V trimmed by 3 bases and J by 4 bases, 16 bases remained unmatched. The CDR3 is 18 amino acids. The germline V gene has CDR1 LNHDA and CDR2 SQIVND (reference sequence).

The chain has TRBV4-1 and TRBJ1-2; D unresolved. The CDR3 length is 16 residues. The germline V gene encodes CDR1 MGHRA and CDR2 YSYEKL. The V end lost 3 bases, the J end lost 5 bases, and 19 bases lay between the germline ends. The CDR3 bases are TGCGCCAGCAGCCAGGACCAGGAGTCGGGGAGGTATGGCTACACCTTC. Encoded protein: CASSQDQESGRYGYTF.

The V gene is TRBV12-3 or TRBV12-4, the J gene TRBJ1-1; D is unclear. The CDR3 has 13 amino acids. V was trimmed by 2 bases and J by 0 bases, leaving 4 bases between them. CDR3 DNA sequence: TGTGCCAGCAGTTTAAGGGTGAACACTGAAGCTTTCTTT. Encoded protein: CASSLRVNTEAFF.

The chain links TRBV6-1 to TRBJ1-5; D is unclear. Per germline, CDR1 MNHNS and CDR2 SASEGT. V lost 3 bases and J 15 bases, leaving 12 bases between the germline ends. This CDR3 spans 11 amino acids. The CDR3 sequence is CASSDTRVGHF. In DNA form, the CDR3 reads TGTGCCAGCAGTGACACCCGGGTTGGGCATTTT.

This clone showed up just once. The chain couples TRBV12-3 or TRBV12-4 to TRBJ1-1; D unclear. This CDR3 is 12 amino acids long. The germline V and J ends were trimmed by 6 bases and 3 bases, with 8 bases remaining between them. The CDR3: CASSLVDTEAFF. As DNA, the CDR3 is TGTGCCAGCAGCCTGGTGGACACTGAAGCTTTCTTT.

The J gene is TRBJ1-1, the V gene TRBV5-1, with D maybe TRBD1 (6 bases). The germline V gene has CDR1 SGHRS and CDR2 YFSETQ. V lost 4 bases, J lost 3 bases, and 13 bases lay in between. CDR3 length equals 14 residues. The CDR3 loop is CASSVRGGDTEAFF. In DNA, the CDR3 is TGCGCCAGCAGCGTGCGGGGGGGCGACACTGAAGCTTTCTTT.

In this sample, this clone turned up once. The J gene is TRBJ1-2, the V gene TRBV6-5; D ambiguous. Trimming cost V 6 bases and J 7 bases, with 15 bases left between them. The CDR3 has 13 amino acids. Germline assignment: CDR1 MNHEY and CDR2 SVGAGI. CDR3 region: CASRPDGLRGYTF. CDR3 nucleotide sequence: TGTGCCAGCAGGCCAGACGGCCTGCGTGGCTACACCTTC.

The V and J genes are TRBV6-2 or TRBV6-3 and TRBJ1-6, with no clear D. V gave up 5 bases and J gave up 7 bases, with 3 bases separating them. Germline values: CDR1 MNHEY, CDR2 SVGEGT. The CDR3 covers 11 residues. The CDR3 bases are TGTGCCAGCAGTGGGAATTCACCCCTCCACTTT. It yields the protein CASSGNSPLHF.

The chain links TRBV19 to TRBJ2-2; 11 nucleotides match TRBD1. There are 17 residues in the CDR3. Trimming removed 2 bases from V and 4 bases from J; junction bases left unmatched: 6. Germline assignment: CDR1 LNHDA and CDR2 SQIVND (reference sequence). This CDR3 is CASSIRTGGFVTGELFF. The CDR3 DNA reads as TGTGCCAGTAGTATAAGGACAGGGGGCTTTGTCACCGGGGAGCTGTTTTTT.